This TCR beta chain is drawn from a study of CD8 T cells in Susac syndrome. When the RNA was reverse transcribed, random hexamers were used with an input of about 0.5 to 1 ug. Across 54 Vbeta and 13 Jbeta, TCR beta CDR3 was amplified with immunoSEQ multiplex PCR. TCRdb reprocessed the immunoSEQ multiplex PCR reads via MiXCR and lists one record per CDR3 protein. The sample has some 130,000 distinct CDR3 sequences, just under 95% seen once. This CDR3 contains 17 residues. Germline CDR1 and CDR2: SGHDT and YYEEEE. The V gene lost 3 bases and the J gene lost 2 bases, with 19 bases spanning the gap. Sequencing of TCR beta was carried out in blood CD8+ and CD4+ T cells.

Sequencing input: CD8+ T cells from PBMCs. V is TRBV5-6 and J is TRBJ2-3; tentatively, D is TRBD1 (6 bases). The sequence was obtained from a human donor with Susac syndrome. The CDR3 bases are TGTGCCAGCAGCTCAACCGGGACACCATTTCCCACAGATACGCAGTATTTT. Its translation is CASSSTGTPFPTDTQYF.